Reported below is one T cell receptor (beta chain). The data derive from a study of blood T cell repertoires in COVID-19. The overall study: COVID-19 samples from acute and convalescent phases originated in the United States, Italy and Spain. Nucleic acid was either cDNA or gDNA, and it came from T cells, B-cell-depleted T cells, or PBMCs.

Original processing methods: By means of reference gene primer amplification, nucleated cell counts were estimated. Method: immunoSEQ multiplex PCR; TCRdb's copy keeps in-frame clones and lacks some. Clone size and the V and J calls come from that table; the DNA yielded D and trimming. The table has around 310,000 clones, 85% to 90% seen once. This sequence was found in a woman in her 50s with active or convalescent COVID-19. The sequenced sample consisted of peripheral blood.

The CDR3 here is CASGRHSDLFF. The DNA for the CDR3 is TGTGCCAGCGGCCGACACTCGGATCTGTTCTTC. The chain is built from TRBV3-1 (or the pseudogene TRBV3-2) and TRBJ2-1; D is ambiguous. The germline CDR1 and CDR2 sequences are LGHDT and YNNKEL (reference sequence). This CDR3 is 11 amino acids long. V was cut by 8 bases and J by 15 bases, with 17 bases left in between.